The entry below describes one T cell receptor (beta chain). Its specificity is not known. This sample stems from a study of T cells in Graves' hyperthyroidism and ophthalmopathy. Regions amplified from RNA transcripts were the TCR beta CDR3 regions. An initial round of RT-PCR targeting the TCR CDR3 relied on the HTBI primer set. In TCRdb, the multiplex PCR reads were re-called with MiXCR into one record per CDR3 protein. The sample contains 400,000 to 600,000 distinct CDR3 sequences, less than 25% of which appear only once. Researchers defined stable Graves' hyperthyroidism as no ophthalmopathy progression within 18 months. Diagnoses used clinical symptoms, serum thyroxine and TRAb, thyroid ultrasound and orbital computed tomography. General study results and limits: Ophthalmopathy was identified by the model a median approximately 6.4 months ahead of onset.

The sample taken for sequencing was blood. This sequence was found in a young man with Graves' hyperthyroidism.

The CDR3 coding sequence is TGTGCCAGCAGCCAAGATCATACCCCGCGCGAGCAGTACTTC. This sequence encodes CASSQDHTPREQYF. The rearrangement links TRBV3-1 to TRBJ2-7; unclear D gene. The CDR3 runs to 14 residues. V was cut by 0 bases and J by 6 bases, with 12 bases left in between. Per germline, CDR1 LGHDT and CDR2 YNNKEL (reference sequence).